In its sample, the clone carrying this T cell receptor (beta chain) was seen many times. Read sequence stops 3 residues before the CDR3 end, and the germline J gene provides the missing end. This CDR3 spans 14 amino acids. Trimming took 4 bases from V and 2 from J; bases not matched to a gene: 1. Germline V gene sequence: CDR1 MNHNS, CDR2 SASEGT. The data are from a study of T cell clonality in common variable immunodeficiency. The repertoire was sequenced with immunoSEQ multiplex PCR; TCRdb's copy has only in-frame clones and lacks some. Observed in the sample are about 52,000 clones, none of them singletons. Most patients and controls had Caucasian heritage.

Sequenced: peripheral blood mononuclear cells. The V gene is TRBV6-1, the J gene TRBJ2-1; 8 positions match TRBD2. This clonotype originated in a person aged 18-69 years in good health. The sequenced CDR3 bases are TGTGCCAGCAGTGTACTAGCGGCCTACAATGAG. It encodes CASSVLAAYNE. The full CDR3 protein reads CASSVLAAYNEQFF.